This T cell receptor beta chain was captured by sequencing in a study of cytomegalovirus exposure and HLA in healthy donors. Overall study context: A prior study identified roughly 110 million unique TCR beta sequences from 190 million or so T cells. Ancestry clustering placed around 80% of 350 to 500 genotyped donors in the Caucasian-associated cluster. General observations from the study: There was a cluster of highly shared sequence variants that was likely a sequencing artifact.

Concerning this clone itself: Its antigen is undetermined.

Amplification used 60 Vbeta primers and 13 Jbeta primers. This table comes from immunoSEQ multiplex PCR, and its TCRdb copy is limited to in-frame clones, with some not included. Among 150,000 to 200,000 clones, less than 85% were seen once, and the ten largest hold roughly 1.5%. CDR1 is ENHRY, CDR2 SYGVKD, per germline. The V gene lost 11 bases and the J gene lost 4 bases, with 11 bases spanning the gap. This CDR3 is 11 amino acids long. The material sequenced was PBMCs. This TCR came from a male donor in good health and CMV-seronegative. The chain joins TRBV10-3 to TRBJ2-5, with D perhaps matching TRBD2 (5 bases). DNA of the CDR3: TGTGCCGTCGGGGTGATAGAGACCCAGTACTTC. Amino acids: CAVGVIETQYF.